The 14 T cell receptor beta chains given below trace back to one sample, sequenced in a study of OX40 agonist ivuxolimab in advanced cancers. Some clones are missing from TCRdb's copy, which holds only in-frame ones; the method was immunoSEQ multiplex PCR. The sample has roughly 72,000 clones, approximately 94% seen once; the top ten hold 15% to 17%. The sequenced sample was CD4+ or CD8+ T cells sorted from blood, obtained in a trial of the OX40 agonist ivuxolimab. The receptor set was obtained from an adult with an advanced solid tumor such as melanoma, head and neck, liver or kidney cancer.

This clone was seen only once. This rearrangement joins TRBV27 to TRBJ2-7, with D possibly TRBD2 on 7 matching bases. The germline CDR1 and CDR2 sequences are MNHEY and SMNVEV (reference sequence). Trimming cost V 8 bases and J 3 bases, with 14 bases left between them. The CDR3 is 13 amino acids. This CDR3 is CASGGAGNYEQYF. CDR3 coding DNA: TGTGCCAGCGGGGGGGCCGGAAACTACGAGCAGTACTTC.

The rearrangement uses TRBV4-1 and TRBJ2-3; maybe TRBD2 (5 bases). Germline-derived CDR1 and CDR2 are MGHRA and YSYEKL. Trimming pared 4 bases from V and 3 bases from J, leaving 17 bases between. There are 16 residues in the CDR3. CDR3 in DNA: TGCGCCAGCAGCCCTTTGGGAGAAATCGGGACAGATACGCAGTATTTT. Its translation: CASSPLGEIGTDTQYF.

CDR3 sequence reads: CASSRWGNEQFF. The CDR3 DNA sequence: TGTGCCAGCAGCCGCTGGGGGAATGAGCAGTTCTTC. The chain recombines TRBV11-2 with TRBJ2-1; perhaps D is TRBD1 or TRBD2 (5 bases each). Germline CDR1 reads SGHAT; CDR2 reads FQNNGV. The CDR3 consists of 12 residues. V was clipped by 5 bases and J by 7 bases, with 9 bases between them.

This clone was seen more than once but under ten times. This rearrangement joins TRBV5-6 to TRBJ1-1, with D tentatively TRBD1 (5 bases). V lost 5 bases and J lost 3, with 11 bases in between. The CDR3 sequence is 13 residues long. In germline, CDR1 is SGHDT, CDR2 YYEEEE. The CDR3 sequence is CASSRGGYTEAFF. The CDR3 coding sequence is TGTGCCAGCAGTCGCGGGGGATACACTGAAGCTTTCTTT.

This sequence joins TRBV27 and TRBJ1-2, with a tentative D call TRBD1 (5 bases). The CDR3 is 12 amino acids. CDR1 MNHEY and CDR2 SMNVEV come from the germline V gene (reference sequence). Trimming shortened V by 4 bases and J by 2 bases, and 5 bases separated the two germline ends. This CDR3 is CASSSGNYGYTF. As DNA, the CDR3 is TGTGCCAGCAGTTCAGGGAACTATGGCTACACCTTC.

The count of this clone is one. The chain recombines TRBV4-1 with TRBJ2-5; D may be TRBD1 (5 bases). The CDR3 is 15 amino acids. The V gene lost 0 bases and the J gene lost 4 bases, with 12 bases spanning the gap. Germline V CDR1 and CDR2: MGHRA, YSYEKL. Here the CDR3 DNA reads TGCGCCAGCAGCCAAGATGGGGCTGTTCTAGAGACCCAGTACTTC. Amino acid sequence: CASSQDGAVLETQYF.

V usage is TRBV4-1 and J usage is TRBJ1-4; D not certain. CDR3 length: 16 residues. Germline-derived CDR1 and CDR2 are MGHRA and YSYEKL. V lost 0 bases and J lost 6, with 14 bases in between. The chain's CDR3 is CASSQEVGWVDEKLFF. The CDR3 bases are TGCGCCAGCAGCCAAGAAGTTGGATGGGTCGATGAAAAACTGTTTTTT.

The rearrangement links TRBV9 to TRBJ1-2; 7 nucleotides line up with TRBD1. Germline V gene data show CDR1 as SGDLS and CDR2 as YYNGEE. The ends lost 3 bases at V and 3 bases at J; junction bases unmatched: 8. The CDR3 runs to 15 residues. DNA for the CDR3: TGTGCCAGCAGCGGGACCCGGGACAGCCACTATGGCTACACCTTC. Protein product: CASSGTRDSHYGYTF.

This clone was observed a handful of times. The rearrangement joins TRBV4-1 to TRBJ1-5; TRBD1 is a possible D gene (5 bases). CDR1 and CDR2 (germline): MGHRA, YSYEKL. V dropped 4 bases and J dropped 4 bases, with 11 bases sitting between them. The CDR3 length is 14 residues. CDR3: CASSPRDLNQPQHF. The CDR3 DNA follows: TGCGCCAGCAGCCCCCGGGACCTAAATCAGCCCCAGCATTTT.

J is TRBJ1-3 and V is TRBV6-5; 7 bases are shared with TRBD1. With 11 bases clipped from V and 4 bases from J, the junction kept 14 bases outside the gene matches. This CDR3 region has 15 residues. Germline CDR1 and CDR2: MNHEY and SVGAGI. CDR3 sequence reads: CARDRGGASGNTIYF. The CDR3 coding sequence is TGTGCCCGGGACCGAGGGGGCGCATCCGGAAACACCATATATTTT.

In DNA form, the CDR3 reads TGTGCCTGGATGGCGGGGGCGAACACCGGGGAGCTGTTTTTT. Translated: CAWMAGANTGELFF. The J gene is TRBJ2-2, the V gene TRBV30, with 7 bases that match TRBD2. Germline assignment: CDR1 GTSNPN and CDR2 SVGIG (reference sequence). The CDR3 totals 14 residues. Trimming took 4 bases from V and 0 from J; bases not matched to a gene: 2.

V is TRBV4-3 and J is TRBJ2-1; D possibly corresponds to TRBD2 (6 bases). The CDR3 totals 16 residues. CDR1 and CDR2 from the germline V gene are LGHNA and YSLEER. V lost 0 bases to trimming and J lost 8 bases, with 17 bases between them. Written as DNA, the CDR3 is TGCGCCAGCAGCCAAGATTTAACTAGCTCAGGCGATGAGCAGTTCTTC. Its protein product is CASSQDLTSSGDEQFF.

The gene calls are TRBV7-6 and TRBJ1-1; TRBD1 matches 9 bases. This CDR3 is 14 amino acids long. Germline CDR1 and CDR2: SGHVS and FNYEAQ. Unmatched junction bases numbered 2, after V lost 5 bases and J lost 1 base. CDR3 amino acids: CASSLGQGNTEAFF. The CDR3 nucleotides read TGTGCCAGCAGCCTGGGACAGGGGAACACTGAAGCTTTCTTT.

CDR3 in amino acids: CASSQHAQGETQYF. CDR3 DNA: TGCGCCAGCAGTCAGCATGCCCAGGGGGAGACCCAGTACTTC. This rearrangement joins TRBV23-1 to TRBJ2-5; possible D gene TRBD1, 6 bases. TRBV23-1 belongs to the ORF category, with a function that is uncertain. The CDR3 contains 14 residues. Trimming stripped 3 bases from V and 5 bases from J, with 13 bases between.